The 25 T cell receptor beta chains reported below all come from one sample, sequenced in a study of early T cells in non-severe SARS-CoV-2 infection (dated by TCRdb to the early 2020s). The library came from 5' RACE. The sequencer was a NextSeq 500. In-frame beta chains were kept once TCRdb had trimmed the public reads at Q25 with fastp and called clones with MiXCR. Entries are consolidated by CDR3 protein sequence, retaining the most common genes and DNA. A total of about 39,000 distinct CDR3 sequences appear in this sample, roughly 7% of them only once. Approximately 8.3% of the sample is held by the ten biggest clonotypes. Sequenced material: whole blood. The origin of the receptors is an adult who was a healthcare worker with PCR-confirmed SARS-CoV-2 infection or an uninfected control (not recorded which).

This clonotype was seen repeatedly, ten times or more. The V gene is TRBV20-1, the J gene TRBJ1-2, with unresolved D. This CDR3 has 13 residues. V shed 6 bases and J shed 4 bases, with 15 bases lying between them. Germline values: CDR1 DFQATT, CDR2 SNEGSKA (reference sequence). The CDR3 coding sequence is TGCAGTGCACGCCGCGATTCCCTCTATGGCTACACCTTC. It yields the protein CSARRDSLYGYTF.

In its sample, this clonotype was seen a few times. V gene TRBV3-1 combines with J gene TRBJ2-3; the match to TRBD2 covers 8 bases. CDR1 is LGHDT, CDR2 YNNKEL, per germline (reference sequence). This CDR3 has 14 residues. The J segment lost 10 bases and the V segment lost 4 bases, leaving 10 bases of the junction unmatched. CDR3 nucleotides: TGTGCCAGCAGCCGGGGTAGCGGGGATTATCCGCAGTATTTT. It specifies CASSRGSGDYPQYF.

This clonotype was picked up many times. The genes are TRBV20-1 and TRBJ2-5, with D tentatively TRBD2 (5 bases). The CDR3 has 15 amino acids. Looked up from germline, CDR1 is DFQATT and CDR2 is SNEGSKA (reference sequence). V dropped 3 bases and J dropped 1 base, with 15 bases sitting between them. CDR3 amino acids: CSASPLAELQETQYF. The CDR3 nucleotides read TGCAGTGCTAGCCCCCTAGCCGAGCTCCAAGAGACCCAGTACTTC.

There are many counts of this clonotype. The chain employs TRBV20-1 and TRBJ2-3; the match to TRBD2 covers 11 bases. From germline, CDR1 is DFQATT and CDR2 SNEGSKA (reference sequence). J lost 4 bases, V lost 5 bases, and 5 bases had no gene match. CDR3 size: 14 residues. The CDR3: CSAPGLAVADTQYF. The CDR3 DNA is TGCAGTGCTCCGGGACTAGCGGTGGCAGATACGCAGTATTTT.

This clonotype occurred a few times. The chain is built from TRBV6-1 and TRBJ2-1; D is uncertain. The CDR3 consists of 10 residues. The ends were cut back, 8 bases at V and 10 bases at J, with 9 bases in the middle. Germline CDR1 MNHNS, CDR2 SASEGT. The CDR3 bases are TGTGCCAGCTCTATCCGGGAGCAGTTCTTC. Translation: CASSIREQFF.

This clonotype was found many times. This rearrangement joins TRBV10-3 to TRBJ2-2; D gene unclear. The CDR3 is 13 amino acids. Trimming took off 5 bases at V and 1 base at J, with 5 bases between the two ends. Germline CDR1 and CDR2: ENHRY and SYGVKD. The CDR3 loop reads CAISPGNTGELFF. The CDR3 nucleotides are TGTGCCATCAGTCCAGGGAACACCGGGGAGCTGTTTTTT.

This clonotype was counted a few times. The V and J genes are TRBV7-2 and TRBJ2-3, with D hard to call. With 4 bases removed from V and 2 bases from J, the gap between germline ends came to 7 bases. The germline CDR1 and CDR2 sequences are SGHTA and FQGNSA. CDR3 length: 13 residues. CDR3: CASSSGYTDTQYF. The CDR3, as DNA: TGTGCCAGCAGCTCAGGCTACACAGATACGCAGTATTTT.

This clonotype was seen repeatedly, ten times or more. The chain employs TRBV13 and TRBJ2-1; D is unresolved. Looked up from germline, CDR1 is PRHDT and CDR2 is FYEKMQ (reference sequence). CDR3 length equals 12 residues. Trimming cost V 4 bases and J 5 bases, with 6 bases left between them. The CDR3 protein is CASSSPDNEQFF. The CDR3, as DNA: TGTGCCAGCAGCTCCCCGGACAATGAGCAGTTCTTC.

Points on this clonotype: This may be a read error, as it is one base from a much larger clone. Because it lacks the conserved phenylalanine or tryptophan at the end, this CDR3 is likely a read error. The chain combines TRBV29-1 with TRBJ2-5; D possibly corresponds to TRBD1 (7 bases). The V end lost 1 base, the J end lost 5 bases, and 17 bases lay between the germline ends. The germline CDR1 and CDR2 sequences are SQVTM and ANQGSEA. This CDR3 spans 15 amino acids. The CDR3 here is CSVEGLTGAGETQYS. The CDR3 DNA sequence: TGCAGCGTTGAAGGCCTAACAGGGGCGGGGGAGACCCAGTACTCC.

The genes are TRBV24-1 and TRBJ2-3; TRBD1 matches at 7 bases. Per the germline V gene, CDR1 is KGHDR and CDR2 is SFDVKD. V was clipped by 4 bases and J by 0 bases; unmatched bases: 6. This CDR3 comprises 16 residues. DNA of the CDR3: TGTGCCACCAGTGACCCCAGACAGGGTAGCACAGATACGCAGTATTTT. It is translated as CATSDPRQGSTDTQYF.

The CDR3 spells CASRAPSADTQYF. The DNA of the CDR3 is TGTGCCAGCAGGGCCCCTAGCGCAGATACGCAGTATTTT. This chain links TRBV7-2 with TRBJ2-3, with a tentative D call TRBD2 (6 bases). V lost 6 bases and J 4 bases, leaving 11 bases between the germline ends. The CDR3 totals 13 residues. Looked up from germline, CDR1 is SGHTA and CDR2 is FQGNSA.

Note on this clonotype: An end of the junction does not agree with germline; a read error may underlie this. The chain is built from TRBV12-3 or TRBV12-4 and TRBJ2-3, with a tentative D call TRBD1 (6 bases). The length of the CDR3 is 14 residues. CDR3 coding DNA: TGTGCCAGCAGCTTAGTCGAGGGGGTCGATACGCAGTATTTT. Translation gives CASSLVEGVDTQYF.

The chain joins TRBV6-5 to TRBJ2-3; D is uncertain. The CDR3 totals 14 residues. V was cut by 2 bases and J by 4 bases, with 10 bases left in between. Germline V CDR1 and CDR2: MNHEY, SVGAGI. The DNA of the CDR3 is TGTGCCAGCAGTTACACACAAGGGTCAGATACGCAGTATTTT. Amino acids: CASSYTQGSDTQYF.

This clonotype has only a few counts. The genes are TRBV7-2 and TRBJ2-1; TRBD2 matches at 8 bases. V lost 4 bases, J lost 7 bases, and 12 bases stayed unmatched. The CDR3 runs to 16 residues. Germline assignment: CDR1 SGHTA and CDR2 FQGNSA. The CDR3 coding sequence is TGTGCCAGCAGCTCGACCTCGGGACTAGGCATGAATGAGCAGTTCTTC. Translated, it gives CASSSTSGLGMNEQFF. Based on the CDR3 plus reference TRBV7-2 and TRBJ2-1, the full variable domain is GAGVSQSPSNKVTEKGKDVELRCDPISGHTALYWYRQSLGQGLEFLIYFQGNSAPDKSGLPSDRFSAERTGGSVSTLTIQRTQQEDSAVYLCASSSTSGLGMNEQFFGPGTRLTVL.

The V call is TRBV10-3, the J call TRBJ2-7, with D tentatively TRBD1 (5 bases). This CDR3 is 14 amino acids long. CDR1 and CDR2 from the germline V gene are ENHRY and SYGVKD. V was cut by 5 bases and J by 3 bases, with 14 bases left in between. The chain's CDR3 is CAISLQGFHYEQYF. In DNA form, the CDR3 reads TGTGCCATCAGTCTCCAGGGTTTCCACTACGAGCAGTACTTC.

In its sample, this clonotype was seen a few times. The chain employs TRBV7-2 and TRBJ1-6; D may be TRBD1 (6 bases). Trimming shortened V by 6 bases and J by 5 bases, and 14 bases separated the two germline ends. Looked up from germline, CDR1 is SGHTA and CDR2 is FQGNSA. The CDR3 is made up of 15 amino acids. The CDR3 here is CASRTGALDNSPLHF. Here the CDR3 DNA reads TGTGCCAGCAGAACGGGGGCCTTAGATAATTCACCCCTCCACTTT. The whole variable domain, remainder taken from reference TRBV7-2 and TRBJ1-6, is GAGVSQSPSNKVTEKGKDVELRCDPISGHTALYWYRQSLGQGLEFLIYFQGNSAPDKSGLPSDRFSAERTGGSVSTLTIQRTQQEDSAVYLCASRTGALDNSPLHFGNGTRLTVT.

The sample holds a few counts of this clonotype. This chain joins TRBV28 and TRBJ2-7; no definite D call. The CDR3 is 11 amino acids. The germline CDR1 and CDR2 sequences are MDHEN and SYDVKM. Trimming shortened V by 5 bases and J by 1 base, and 3 bases separated the two germline ends. This CDR3 reads CASSSSYEQYF. The CDR3 DNA sequence: TGTGCCAGCAGTAGTTCCTACGAGCAGTACTTC.

With regard to this clonotype: A much larger clonotype is one base distant, so this may be a read error. CDR3 sequence reads: CANSDPSVTYEQYF. CDR3 nucleotides: TGCGCCAACAGTGACCCCTCTGTTACCTACGAGCAGTACTTC. The chain combines TRBV10-2 with TRBJ2-7; D call uncertain. The germline V gene has CDR1 WSHSY and CDR2 SAAADI. There are 14 residues in the CDR3.

This clonotype was seen only a few times. The rearrangement uses TRBV12-3 or TRBV12-4 and TRBJ2-2, with 9 bases aligning to TRBD1. The CDR3 extends over 15 amino acids. With V trimmed by 4 bases and J by 6 bases, 6 bases remained unmatched. CDR3 sequence (DNA): TGTGCCAGCAGTTGGGGACAGGGAAGTTCCGGGGAGCTGTTTTTT. Translated, it gives CASSWGQGSSGELFF.

This clonotype was recorded a few times. This sequence joins TRBV2 and TRBJ1-2, with D hard to call. Trimming took off 1 base at V and 0 bases at J, with 3 bases between the two ends. CDR1 and CDR2 (germline): SNHLY, FYNNEI. There are 13 residues in the CDR3. This CDR3 reads CASSEVTNYGYTF. The DNA of the CDR3 is TGTGCCAGCAGTGAAGTGACTAACTATGGCTACACCTTC. Combining the CDR3 with reference TRBV2 and TRBJ1-2 gives the whole variable domain EPEVTQTPSHQVTQMGQEVILRCVPISNHLYFYWYRQILGQKVEFLVSFYNNEISEKSEIFDDQFSVERPDGSNFTLKIRSTKLEDSAMYFCASSEVTNYGYTFGSGTRLTVV.

This clonotype was counted ten times or more. The CDR3 DNA reads TGTGCCAGTAGTAAACGGACAGGGGCGAACACAGATACGCAGTATTTT. Translated, it gives CASSKRTGANTDTQYF. J is TRBJ2-3 and V is TRBV19; 9 nucleotides align to TRBD1. Germline CDR1 and CDR2: LNHDA and SQIVND (reference sequence). The CDR3 sequence is 16 residues long. The V gene end was trimmed by 4 bases and the J gene end by 2 bases; junction bases not matched to a gene: 7.

This clonotype was seen a handful of times. The gene calls are TRBV13 and TRBJ1-1; D ambiguous. The CDR3 contains 14 residues. Germline V gene data show CDR1 as PRHDT and CDR2 as FYEKMQ (reference sequence). V lost 2 bases to trimming and J lost 4 bases, with 11 bases between them. The CDR3, as DNA: TGTGCCAGCAGCTTATGGACTCAGAGCACTGAAGCTTTCTTT. Its translation: CASSLWTQSTEAFF.

This clonotype was seen repeatedly, ten times or more. The chain is built from TRBV6-2 or TRBV6-3 and TRBJ2-1; D unresolved. Per germline, CDR1 MNHEY and CDR2 SVGEGT. This CDR3 has 11 amino acids. V lost 6 bases, J lost 13 bases, and 13 bases lay in between. The CDR3 DNA follows: TGTGCCAGCAGCAATGATCTAGGCCAGTTCTTC. It codes for CASSNDLGQFF.

The chain recombines TRBV7-2 with TRBJ2-2; 7 positions match TRBD1. The V segment lost 3 bases and the J segment 0 bases; nucleotides outside the gene matches: 10. The germline V gene encodes CDR1 SGHTA and CDR2 FQGNSA. The CDR3 is 18 residues long. The CDR3 sequence is CASSLFPIDRANTGELFF. Written as DNA, the CDR3 is TGTGCCAGCAGCTTGTTCCCCATCGACAGGGCGAACACCGGGGAGCTGTTTTTT.

The J gene is TRBJ1-6, the V gene TRBV5-6; D is undetermined. There are 12 residues in the CDR3. V was cut by 2 bases and J by 10 bases, with 7 bases left in between. CDR1 is SGHDT, CDR2 YYEEEE, per germline. The CDR3 is CASSFGRSPLHF. In nucleotides, the CDR3 is TGTGCCAGCAGCTTTGGTCGATCACCCCTCCACTTT.